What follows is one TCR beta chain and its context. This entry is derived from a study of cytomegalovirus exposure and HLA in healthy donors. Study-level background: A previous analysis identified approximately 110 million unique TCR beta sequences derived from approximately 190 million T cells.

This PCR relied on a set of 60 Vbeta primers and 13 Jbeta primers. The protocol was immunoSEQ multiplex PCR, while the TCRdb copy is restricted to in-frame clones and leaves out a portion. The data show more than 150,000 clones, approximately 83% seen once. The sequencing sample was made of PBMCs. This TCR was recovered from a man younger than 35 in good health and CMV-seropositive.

The CDR3 spells CASGTGLLYEQYF. The CDR3 region has the DNA TGTGCCAGCGGGACAGGGCTCTTATACGAGCAGTACTTC. The chain carries TRBV6-5 and TRBJ2-7; the match to TRBD1 covers 9 bases. The germline V gene encodes CDR1 MNHEY and CDR2 SVGAGI. Trimming cost V 8 bases and J 4 bases; bases outside gene matches: 6. CDR3 size: 13 residues.